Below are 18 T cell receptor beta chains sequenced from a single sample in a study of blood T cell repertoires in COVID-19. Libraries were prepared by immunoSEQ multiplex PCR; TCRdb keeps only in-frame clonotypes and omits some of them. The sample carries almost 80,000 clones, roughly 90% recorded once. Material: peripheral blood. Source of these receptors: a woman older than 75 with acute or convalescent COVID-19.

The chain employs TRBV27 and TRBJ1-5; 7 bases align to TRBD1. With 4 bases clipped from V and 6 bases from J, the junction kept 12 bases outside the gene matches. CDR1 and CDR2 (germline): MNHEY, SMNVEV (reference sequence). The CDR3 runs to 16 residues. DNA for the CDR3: TGTGCCAGCAGTTCCCGTAAGGGGGCGATGGTTCAGCCCCAGCATTTT. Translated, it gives CASSSRKGAMVQPQHF.

CDR3 in amino acids: CASSRGQGQETQYF. The CDR3 bases are TGCGCCAGCAGCAGGGGACAGGGGCAAGAGACCCAGTACTTC. The chain couples TRBV5-1 to TRBJ2-5; 10 bases agree with TRBD1. CDR1 is SGHRS, CDR2 YFSETQ, per germline. The CDR3 totals 14 residues. Trimming took 4 bases from V and 2 from J; bases not matched to a gene: 2.

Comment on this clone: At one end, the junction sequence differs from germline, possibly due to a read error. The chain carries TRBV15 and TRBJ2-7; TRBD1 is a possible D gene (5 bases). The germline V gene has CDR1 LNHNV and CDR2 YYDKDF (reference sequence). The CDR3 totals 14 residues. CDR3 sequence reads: CTTARTPSSYEQYF. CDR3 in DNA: TGTACCACGGCTAGGACACCGAGCTCCTACGAGCAGTACTTC.

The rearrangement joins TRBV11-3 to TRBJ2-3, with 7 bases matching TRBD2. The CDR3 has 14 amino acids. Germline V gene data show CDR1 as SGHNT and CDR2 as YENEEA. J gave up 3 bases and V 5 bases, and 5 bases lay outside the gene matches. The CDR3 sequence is CASSGGGKTDTQYF. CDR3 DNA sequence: TGTGCCAGCAGCGGGGGGGGTAAGACAGATACGCAGTATTTT.

This chain's CDR3 is CASSSRVMNTEAFF. CDR3 DNA: TGTGCCAGCAGCTCCAGGGTAATGAACACTGAAGCTTTCTTT. The chain combines TRBV7-2 with TRBJ1-1; a weak D match, TRBD1 (5 bases). The V gene lost 4 bases and the J gene lost 0 bases, with 9 bases spanning the gap. The CDR3 totals 14 residues. Germline lookup yields CDR1 SGHTA and CDR2 FQGNSA.

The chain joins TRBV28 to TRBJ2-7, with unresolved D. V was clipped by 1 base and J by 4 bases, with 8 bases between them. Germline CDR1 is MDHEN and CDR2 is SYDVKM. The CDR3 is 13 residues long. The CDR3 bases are TGTGCCAGCAGTTTATTGGCAGTTTACGAGCAGTACTTC. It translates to CASSLLAVYEQYF. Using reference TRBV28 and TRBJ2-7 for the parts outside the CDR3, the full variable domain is DVKVTQSSRYLVKRTGEKVFLECVQDMDHENMFWYRQDPGLGLRLIYFSYDVKMKEKGDIPEGYSVSREKKERFSLILESASTNQTSMYLCASSLLAVYEQYFGPGTRLTVT.

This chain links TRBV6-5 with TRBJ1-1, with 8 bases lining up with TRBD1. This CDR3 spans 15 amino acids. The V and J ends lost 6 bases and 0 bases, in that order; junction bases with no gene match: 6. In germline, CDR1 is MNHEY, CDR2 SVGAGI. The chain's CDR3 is CASRPQGGLNTEAFF. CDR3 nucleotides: TGTGCCAGCAGACCACAGGGGGGTCTGAACACTGAAGCTTTCTTT.

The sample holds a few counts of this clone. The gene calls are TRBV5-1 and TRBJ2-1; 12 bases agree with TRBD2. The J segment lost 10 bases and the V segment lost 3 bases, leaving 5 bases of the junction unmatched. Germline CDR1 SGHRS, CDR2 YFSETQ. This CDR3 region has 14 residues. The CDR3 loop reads CASSSSGGAREQFF. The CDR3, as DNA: TGCGCCAGCAGCTCTAGCGGGGGGGCGAGGGAGCAGTTCTTC.

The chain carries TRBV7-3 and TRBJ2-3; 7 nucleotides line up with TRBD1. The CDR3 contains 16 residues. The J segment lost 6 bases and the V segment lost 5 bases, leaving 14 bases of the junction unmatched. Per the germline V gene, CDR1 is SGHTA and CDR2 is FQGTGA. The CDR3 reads CASSGYGAGTEDTQYF. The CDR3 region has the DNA TGTGCCAGCAGCGGTTATGGGGCAGGGACAGAGGATACGCAGTATTTT.

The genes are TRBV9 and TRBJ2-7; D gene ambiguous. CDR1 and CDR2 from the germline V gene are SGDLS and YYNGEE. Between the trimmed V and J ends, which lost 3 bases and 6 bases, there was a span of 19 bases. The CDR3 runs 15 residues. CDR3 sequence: CASSALSGRMAEQYF. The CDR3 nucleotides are TGTGCCAGCAGCGCCCTGTCGGGTAGGATGGCCGAGCAGTACTTC.

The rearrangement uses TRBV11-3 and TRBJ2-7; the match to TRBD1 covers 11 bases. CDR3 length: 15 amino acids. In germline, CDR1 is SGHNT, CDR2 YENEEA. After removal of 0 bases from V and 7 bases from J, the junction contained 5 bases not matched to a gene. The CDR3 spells CASSLDSGQGGEQYF. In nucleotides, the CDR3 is TGTGCCAGCAGCTTAGATTCGGGACAGGGGGGAGAGCAGTACTTC.

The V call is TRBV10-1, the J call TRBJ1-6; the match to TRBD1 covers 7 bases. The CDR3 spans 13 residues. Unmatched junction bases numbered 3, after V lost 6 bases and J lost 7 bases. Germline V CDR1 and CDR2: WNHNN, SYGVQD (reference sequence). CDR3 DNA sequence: TGCGCCAGCAGACAGGGGAGAAATTCACCCCTCCACTTT. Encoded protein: CASRQGRNSPLHF.

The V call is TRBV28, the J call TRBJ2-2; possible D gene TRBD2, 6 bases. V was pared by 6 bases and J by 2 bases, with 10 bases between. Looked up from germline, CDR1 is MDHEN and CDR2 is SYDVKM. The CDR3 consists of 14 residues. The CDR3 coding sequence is TGTGCCAGCAGCCTGGGGGGTAACACCGGGGAGCTGTTTTTT. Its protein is CASSLGGNTGELFF.

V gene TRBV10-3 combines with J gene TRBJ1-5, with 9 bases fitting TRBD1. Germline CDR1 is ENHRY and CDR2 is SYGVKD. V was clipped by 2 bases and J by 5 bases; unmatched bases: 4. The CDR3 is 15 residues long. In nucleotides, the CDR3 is TGTGCCATCAGTGAGGGGCGGACAGGGGATCAGCCCCAGCATTTT. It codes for CAISEGRTGDQPQHF.

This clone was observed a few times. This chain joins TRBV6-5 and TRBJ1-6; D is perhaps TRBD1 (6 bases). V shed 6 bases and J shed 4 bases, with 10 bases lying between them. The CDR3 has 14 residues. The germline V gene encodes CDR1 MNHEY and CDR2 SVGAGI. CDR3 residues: CASRPTGYNSPLHF. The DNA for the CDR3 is TGTGCCAGCAGACCAACAGGGTATAATTCACCCCTCCACTTT.

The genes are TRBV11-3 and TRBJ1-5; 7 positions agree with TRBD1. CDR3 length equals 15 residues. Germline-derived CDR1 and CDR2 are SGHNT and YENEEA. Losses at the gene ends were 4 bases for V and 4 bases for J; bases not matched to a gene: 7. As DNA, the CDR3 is TGTGCCAGCAGCTACAGGGGAATCGGGAATCAGCCCCAGCATTTT. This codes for CASSYRGIGNQPQHF.

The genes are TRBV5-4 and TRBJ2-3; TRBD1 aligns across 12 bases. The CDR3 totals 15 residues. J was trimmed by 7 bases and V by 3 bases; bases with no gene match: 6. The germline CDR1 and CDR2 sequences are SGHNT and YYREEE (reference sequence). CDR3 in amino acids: CASSSGQGAQNTQYF. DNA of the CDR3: TGTGCCAGCAGCTCGGGACAGGGGGCGCAAAATACGCAGTATTTT.

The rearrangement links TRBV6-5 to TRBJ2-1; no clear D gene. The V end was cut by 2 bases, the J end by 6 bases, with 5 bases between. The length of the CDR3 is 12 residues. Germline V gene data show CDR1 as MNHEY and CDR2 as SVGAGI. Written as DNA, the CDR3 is TGTGCCAGCAGTTACGGCCGCAATGAGCAGTTCTTC. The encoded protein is CASSYGRNEQFF.